What follows are 21 T cell receptor beta chains derived from one specimen sequenced in a study of spatial heterogeneity in lung cancer (dated by TCRdb to 2018 to 2020). Paper-wide results and their limitations: The number of expanded intratumoral alpha and beta TCRs correlated with the tumor nonsynonymous mutation count.

The method behind the library was 5' RACE. The sample was run on a NextSeq 500. The raw public reads went through TCRdb reprocessing: fastp at Q25, MiXCR clone calling, in-frame beta chains kept. Rows matching on CDR3 protein sequence are summarized as one entry with the most common DNA and genes. Here the sample has 7,800 or so distinct CDR3 sequences; about 8% occur a single time. Of the sample, less than 5% falls within the top ten clones. The sample's time point, from its label and the paper: sample taken at primary tumor resection. Which antigens these TCRs recognize remains unknown. This sample comprised lung tumor tissue, obtained at surgery. These receptor sequences come from a male donor with early-stage non-small cell lung cancer.

Comments on this clonotype: A clone one base away is much larger, so this may be a read error. This beta chain appears as a stray read in a library generated for alpha chains; its size is not informative. V and J are TRBV5-4 and TRBJ1-1, with a possible D match to TRBD1 (6 bases). From germline, CDR1 is SGHNT and CDR2 YYREEE (reference sequence). V lost 7 bases and J lost 2, with 12 bases in between. The CDR3 spans 13 residues. CDR3 sequence (DNA): TGTGCCAGCGGCCTGGACAGAAACACTGAAGCTTTCTTT. It codes for CASGLDRNTEAFF. Supplemented by reference TRBV5-4 and TRBJ1-1, the full variable domain reads ETGVTQSPTHLIKTRGQQVTLRCSSQSGHNTVSWYQQALGQGPQFIFQYYREEENGRGNFPPRFSGLQFPNYSSELNVNALELDDSALYLCASGLDRNTEAFFGQGTRLTVV.

This clonotype was counted at least ten times. The library was prepared for alpha chains; this beta chain is a stray read, so its frequency means little. V is TRBV30 and J is TRBJ2-5; D uncertain. V lost 3 bases to trimming and J lost 5 bases, with 13 bases between them. CDR1 is GTSNPN and CDR2 is SVGIG in the germline V gene (reference sequence). CDR3 length: 13 residues. The CDR3 loop reads CAWRTVPAETQYF. CDR3 sequence (DNA): TGTGCCTGGAGGACCGTCCCGGCGGAGACCCAGTACTTC. Together with reference TRBV30 and TRBJ2-5, the CDR3 gives the full variable domain: SQTIHQWPATLVQPVGSPLSLECTVEGTSNPNLYWYRQAAGRGLQLLFYSVGIGQISSEVPQNLSASRPQDRQFILSSKKLLLSDSGFYLCAWRTVPAETQYFGPGTRLLVL.

This clonotype is medium-sized within its sample. A library made for alpha chains picked up this beta chain off target, so its size means little. V gene TRBV7-3 combines with J gene TRBJ2-3; tentative D call: TRBD2 (5 bases). The germline CDR1 and CDR2 sequences are SGHTA and FQGTGA. The CDR3 consists of 14 residues. Between the trimmed V and J ends, which lost 5 bases and 5 bases, there was a span of 14 bases. The CDR3 spells CASSRSYGGDTQYF. The CDR3 bases are TGTGCCAGCAGCCGCTCGTACGGAGGAGATACGCAGTATTTT.

This clonotype is medium-sized. Because this beta chain is a stray read in a library intended to capture alpha chains, its abundance should not be given much weight. This chain joins TRBV20-1 and TRBJ2-7; D unresolved. CDR1 is DFQATT and CDR2 is SNEGSKA in the germline V gene (reference sequence). V lost 7 bases and J lost 5, with 15 bases in between. The length of the CDR3 is 12 residues. The CDR3 reads CSGERGTDEQYF. The CDR3 DNA is TGCAGTGGCGAACGAGGTACCGACGAGCAGTACTTC.

Judged by abundance, this clonotype is medium-sized. The library was designed around alpha chains, so this beta chain is a stray read whose abundance carries little weight. The chain joins TRBV19 to TRBJ2-6; D gene uncertain. The CDR3 runs 15 residues. The germline V gene encodes CDR1 LNHDA and CDR2 SQIVND (reference sequence). V lost 10 bases and J lost 1, with 14 bases in between. The DNA of the CDR3 is TGTGCCACCTCTCCCCCCACATCTGGGGCCAACGTCCTGACTTTC. Encoded protein: CATSPPTSGANVLTF.

By its share, this clonotype is medium-sized. This beta chain is a stray sequence in a library constructed for alpha chains; its clone size is not meaningful. The V gene is TRBV4-2, the J gene TRBJ2-7; unclear D gene. This CDR3 region has 16 residues. Per germline, CDR1 LGHNA and CDR2 YNFKEQ. Trimming stripped 0 bases from V and 0 bases from J, with 12 bases between. The CDR3 region has the DNA TGTGCCAGCAGCCAAGATCAGGCGGAGAGCTCCTACGAGCAGTACTTC. It specifies CASSQDQAESSYEQYF.

This clonotype was seen many times. With the library built for alpha chains, this beta chain is off target and its frequency is not meaningful. V usage is TRBV19 and J usage is TRBJ2-1; D unclear. The CDR3 totals 14 residues. The germline gives CDR1 LNHDA, CDR2 SQIVND (reference sequence). The V and J ends lost 9 bases and 0 bases respectively, with 12 bases between them. CDR3 nucleotides: TGTGCCAGCGGTAGAGGCAACTCCTACAATGAGCAGTTCTTC. It is translated as CASGRGNSYNEQFF.

This clonotype is medium-sized by share. This beta chain represents an off-target read in a library built for alpha chains; its size is of limited meaning. This rearrangement joins TRBV5-1 to TRBJ2-7, with D perhaps matching TRBD1 (5 bases). The CDR3 spans 14 residues. Germline V CDR1 and CDR2: SGHRS, YFSETQ. Trimming left V 0 bases short and J 5 bases short, with 12 bases between. The CDR3 DNA follows: TGCGCCAGCAGCTTGGTGGCAGGGTCCCACGAGCAGTACTTC. Residues: CASSLVAGSHEQYF.

By its share, this clonotype is medium-sized (0.01 to 0.1%). This beta chain lies outside the target of a library built for alpha chains; its clone size means little. This chain connects TRBV5-1 to TRBJ2-2, with TRBD1 as a possible D gene (5 bases). V was cut by 5 bases and J by 3 bases, with 17 bases left in between. This CDR3 has 16 residues. Germline loops: CDR1 SGHRS, CDR2 YFSETQ. The CDR3: CASSLKGVLDTGELFF. The CDR3 DNA follows: TGCGCCAGCAGTTTAAAAGGGGTTCTTGACACCGGGGAGCTGTTTTTT.

By share, this clonotype counts as medium-sized. This beta chain is an unintended read in a library built for alpha chains; its size means little. V gene TRBV3-1 combines with J gene TRBJ2-7; TRBD2 matches 7 bases. This CDR3 region has 15 residues. V dropped 4 bases and J dropped 3; count of bases not matched to a gene: 9. Germline V lookup: CDR1 LGHDT, CDR2 YNNKEL (reference sequence). CDR3 loop: CASSLRLAPDYEQYF. The CDR3 coding sequence is TGTGCCAGCAGCCTTCGACTAGCCCCCGACTACGAGCAGTACTTC.

This clonotype was seen repeatedly, ten times or more. With the library built for alpha chains, this beta chain is off target and its frequency is not meaningful. The CDR3 loop is CASSHTDTQYF. CDR3 in DNA: TGTGCCAGCAGCCACACAGATACGCAGTATTTT. This rearrangement joins TRBV27 to TRBJ2-3; D is unclear. The length of the CDR3 is 11 residues. Germline V lookup: CDR1 MNHEY, CDR2 SMNVEV (reference sequence). V was clipped by 6 bases and J by 2 bases, with 3 bases between them.

Of note for this clonotype: In a library made to pick up alpha chains, this beta chain is a stray read with a size that means little. This chain joins TRBV20-1 and TRBJ2-7; TRBD2 is a possible D gene (6 bases). The CDR3 runs to 14 residues. CDR1 and CDR2 from the germline V gene are DFQATT and SNEGSKA (reference sequence). V lost 3 bases and J 6 bases, leaving 18 bases between the germline ends. Written as DNA, the CDR3 is TGCAGTGCTAGGGCAATCCGGGGGTTAGGCGAGCAGTACTTC. This encodes CSARAIRGLGEQYF.

This clonotype occurred many times. A library prepared for alpha chains yielded this beta chain as an off-target read; its size is of little meaning. This chain uses TRBV20-1 with TRBJ2-2; TRBD2 aligns across 8 bases. This CDR3 spans 15 amino acids. The V gene end was trimmed by 2 bases and the J gene end by 4 bases; junction bases not matched to a gene: 6. Germline CDR1 DFQATT, CDR2 SNEGSKA (reference sequence). This chain's CDR3 is CSARKAGVGTGELFF. CDR3 sequence (DNA): TGCAGTGCTAGAAAAGCGGGAGTTGGCACCGGGGAGCTGTTTTTT.

By share, this clonotype counts as medium-sized. The library was built for alpha chains, so this beta chain is an off-target read and its size means little. This chain uses TRBV6-1 with TRBJ1-1; D is perhaps TRBD1 (6 bases). Trimming pared 6 bases from V and 1 base from J, leaving 9 bases between. This CDR3 is 13 amino acids long. CDR1 is MNHNS and CDR2 is SASEGT in the germline V gene. The CDR3: CASRTGTNTEAFF. Here the CDR3 DNA reads TGTGCCAGCAGGACAGGAACGAACACTGAAGCTTTCTTT.

By sample fraction, this clonotype is medium-sized. The library was prepared for alpha chains; this beta chain is a stray read, so its frequency means little. The chain has TRBV5-1 and TRBJ2-3; TRBD2 agrees at 10 bases. The V gene's germline CDR1 is SGHRS and CDR2 YFSETQ. CDR3 size: 19 residues. The V segment lost 0 bases and the J segment 6 bases; nucleotides outside the gene matches: 16. The CDR3 DNA follows: TGCGCCAGCAGCTTGGTGGTAGATGGACTAGCGGTTTTTATGGATACGCAGTATTTT. This translates into CASSLVVDGLAVFMDTQYF.

By sample fraction, this clonotype is medium-sized. This beta chain is an off-target read within a library intended for alpha chains, so its frequency means little. The genes are TRBV4-1 and TRBJ2-7; 7 positions match TRBD2. There are 16 residues in the CDR3. Trimming cost V 4 bases and J 0 bases; bases outside gene matches: 9. Germline CDR1 reads MGHRA; CDR2 reads YSYEKL. CDR3 residues: CASSPSPGGSSYEQYF. CDR3 nucleotide sequence: TGCGCCAGCAGCCCTAGTCCGGGCGGGAGCTCCTACGAGCAGTACTTC.

In this sample, this clonotype is medium-sized. Because the library targeted alpha chains, this beta chain is an off-target read whose size means little. The rearrangement links TRBV21-1 to TRBJ2-1; TRBD2, the table's D call, was not compared with the DNA. TRBV21-1 is marked as a pseudogene. The CDR3 runs to 15 residues. DNA for the CDR3: TGTGCCAGCAGTACTAGCGGGAGGGCCTTGCATGAGCAGTTCTTC. Amino acids: CASSTSGRALHEQFF.

This clonotype is categorized as medium-sized. Being off target in a library aimed at alpha chains, this beta chain has a size of little meaning. The chain employs TRBV11-2 and TRBJ2-3; 10 nucleotides match TRBD1. The germline CDR1 and CDR2 sequences are SGHAT and FQNNGV. With 3 bases clipped from V and 5 bases from J, the junction kept 8 bases outside the gene matches. The CDR3 has 16 amino acids. CDR3: CASSFPGTGAEDTQYF. CDR3 in DNA: TGTGCCAGCAGCTTTCCCGGGACAGGGGCGGAAGATACGCAGTATTTT.

By its share, this clonotype is medium-sized (0.01 to 0.1%). This beta chain turned up in a library designed for alpha chains; as an off-target read, its abundance says little. The chain recombines TRBV27 with TRBJ2-2; D gene unclear. There are 14 residues in the CDR3. The germline V and J ends were trimmed by 4 bases and 1 base, with 7 bases remaining between them. Germline V CDR1 and CDR2: MNHEY, SMNVEV (reference sequence). CDR3 loop: CASSWVGNTGELFF. In DNA form, the CDR3 reads TGTGCCAGCAGTTGGGTGGGGAACACCGGGGAGCTGTTTTTT.

This clonotype was counted only a few times. Because the library targeted alpha chains, this beta chain is an off-target read whose size means little. The chain carries TRBV4-1 and TRBJ1-4; tentatively, D is TRBD1 (5 bases). The CDR3 covers 15 residues. Germline CDR1 and CDR2: MGHRA and YSYEKL. V lost 6 bases to trimming and J lost 2 bases, with 13 bases between them. CDR3 amino acids: CASSIRGTTNEKLFF. CDR3 in DNA: TGCGCCAGCAGTATAAGGGGCACGACTAATGAAAAACTGTTTTTT.

By sample fraction, this clonotype is medium-sized. This beta chain lies outside the target of a library built for alpha chains; its clone size means little. V and J are TRBV6-5 and TRBJ1-5; D possibly corresponds to TRBD1 (5 bases). Trimming took off 2 bases at V and 1 base at J, with 12 bases between the two ends. This CDR3 spans 16 amino acids. Germline V gene lookup returns CDR1 MNHEY and CDR2 SVGAGI. The CDR3 coding sequence is TGTGCCAGCAGTTACAGGGGACCTAGGAGCAATCAGCCCCAGCATTTT. As protein: CASSYRGPRSNQPQHF.